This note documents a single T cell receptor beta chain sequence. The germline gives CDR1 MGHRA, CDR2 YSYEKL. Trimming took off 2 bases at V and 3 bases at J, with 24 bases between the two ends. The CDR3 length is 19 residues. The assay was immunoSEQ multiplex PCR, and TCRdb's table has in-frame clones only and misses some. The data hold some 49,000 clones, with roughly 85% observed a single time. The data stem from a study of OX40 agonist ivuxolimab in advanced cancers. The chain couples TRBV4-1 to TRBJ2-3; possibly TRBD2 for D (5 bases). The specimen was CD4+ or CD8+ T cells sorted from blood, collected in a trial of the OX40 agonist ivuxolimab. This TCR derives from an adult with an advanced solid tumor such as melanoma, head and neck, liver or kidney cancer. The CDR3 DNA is TGCGCCAGCAGCCAATTGGGCTTGAATGCGGGTTTCCCTACAGATACGCAGTATTTT. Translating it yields CASSQLGLNAGFPTDTQYF.